This T cell receptor (beta chain) was observed in a study of cytomegalovirus exposure and HLA in healthy donors. This clone was counted once. Germline V gene data show CDR1 as MDHEN and CDR2 as SYDVKM. This CDR3 is built from 14 residues. V lost 5 bases to trimming and J lost 1 base, with 12 bases between them. Use of 60 Vbeta and 13 Jbeta primers characterized the PCR. TCRdb's table, derived via immunoSEQ multiplex PCR, lists solely in-frame clones and lacks some. The sample carries 120,000 to 150,000 clones, approximately 70% recorded once. The receptor was derived from a woman younger than 45 in good health and CMV-seronegative. The sample consisted of PBMCs. The chain couples TRBV28 to TRBJ2-7; possibly TRBD2 for D (6 bases). This CDR3 reads CASSPAGPSYEQYF. Here the CDR3 DNA reads TGTGCCAGCAGTCCGGCGGGGCCGTCCTACGAGCAGTACTTC.